The T cell receptor (beta chain) under discussion was sequenced for a study of persistence of HIV-infected CD4 T cells. Study-wide context: Donors had been on suppressive ART for a median of approximately eight years.

As regards this clone: What it binds is not known.

This was the immunoSEQ version 4 assay in survey mode. Sequencing used immunoSEQ multiplex PCR; TCRdb keeps in-frame clones, though not all of them. The table includes around 39,000 clones, roughly 80% detected once. Overlapping HIV-1 Gag 15-mer peptides at 1 ug per peptide per mL were used. Memory cells lacking CD40L and CD69 with high CD45RO were sorted. Study-level findings and limits: The rare CMV-responding cells with HIV-1 proviruses were not separately TCR-sequenced.

The clonotype was recovered from an adult with HIV. The donor label of this sample is uncertain. Sequenced material: cultured CD4+ T cells from PBMCs, taken from a patient who received antiretroviral therapy.

Written as DNA, the CDR3 is TGCGCCAGCAGCTTGAATCCCGCGGGGGGGACCGCGGCAGATACGCAGTATTTT. Protein product: CASSLNPAGGTAADTQYF. The chain couples TRBV5-1 to TRBJ2-3, with 9 bases identical to TRBD2. Germline V gives CDR1 SGHRS, CDR2 YFSETQ. V shed 1 base and J 4 bases; nucleotides not matched to a gene: 13. The CDR3 consists of 18 residues.